One sample yielded the 22 T cell receptor beta chains listed below, sequenced in a study of cytomegalovirus exposure and HLA in healthy donors (dated by TCRdb to about 2017). Library construction relied on the immunoSEQ multiplex PCR assay. The multiplex PCR relied on a mix of 60 forward primers for TCR Vbeta segments and 13 reverse primers for TCR Jbeta segments. The immuneACCESS repertoire file appears here via TCRdb, limited to in-frame rearrangements. These files lack a portion of the clones; in checked studies, under half of the deficit traces to unresolved V genes, and the cause of the others is not known. The table for this sample lists more than 200,000 clones; about 80% of them were counted only once. About 1.7% of the sample goes to the ten largest clones. The sample consisted of PBMCs. Receptor source: a male donor in good health and CMV-seronegative.

The V and J genes are TRBV6-6 and TRBJ2-7; D might be TRBD1 (6 bases). CDR3 length: 11 residues. V was shortened by 8 bases and J by 4 bases, with 9 bases between the two germline ends. The germline V gene encodes CDR1 MNHNY and CDR2 SVGAGI (reference sequence). The CDR3 DNA reads as TGTGCCAGCGGTACAGGGTACGAGCAGTACTTC. Encoded protein: CASGTGYEQYF.

This rearrangement joins TRBV5-1 to TRBJ1-3; tentative D call: TRBD1 (5 bases). The CDR3 length is 14 residues. Germline CDR1 and CDR2: SGHRS and YFSETQ. V lost 2 bases and J 0 bases, leaving 6 bases between the germline ends. The CDR3 reads CASSLRGSGNTIYF. The CDR3 nucleotides are TGCGCCAGCAGCTTAAGGGGCTCTGGAAACACCATATATTTT.

The chain recombines TRBV15 with TRBJ1-6, with D unclear. Trimming stripped 0 bases from V and 5 bases from J, with 2 bases between. The CDR3 consists of 13 residues. Germline loops: CDR1 LNHNV, CDR2 YYDKDF (reference sequence). The CDR3 DNA reads as TGTGCCACCAGCAGAGATAATAATTCACCCCTCCACTTT. This encodes CATSRDNNSPLHF.

This chain uses TRBV19 with TRBJ1-1, with D perhaps TRBD1 (6 bases). Trimming took 5 bases from V and 0 from J, leaving 10 bases between them. The CDR3 runs 14 residues. Looked up from germline, CDR1 is LNHDA and CDR2 is SQIVND (reference sequence). The CDR3 protein is CASSLGALNTEAFF. CDR3 in DNA: TGTGCCAGTAGTCTGGGGGCGCTGAACACTGAAGCTTTCTTT.

The rearrangement uses TRBV5-4 and TRBJ2-7; D perhaps matches TRBD1 (6 bases). The V and J ends lost 2 bases and 3 bases respectively, with 15 bases between them. CDR1 and CDR2 from the germline V gene are SGHNT and YYREEE (reference sequence). The CDR3 contains 15 residues. The DNA of the CDR3 is TGTGCCAGCAGCTTAGGGGGAACCTACATCTACGAGCAGTACTTC. Amino acids: CASSLGGTYIYEQYF.

The chain is built from TRBV7-9 and TRBJ1-2; D is undetermined. Germline V gene lookup returns CDR1 SEHNR and CDR2 FQNEAQ (reference sequence). The CDR3 is 14 residues long. V was trimmed by 3 bases and J by 3 bases, leaving 11 bases between them. CDR3: CASSFADIHYGYTF. The CDR3 DNA follows: TGTGCCAGCAGCTTCGCCGACATACACTATGGCTACACCTTC.

This clone occurred a few times. The V call is TRBV7-3, the J call TRBJ1-1, with TRBD1 identical over 7 bases. This CDR3 comprises 14 residues. Germline V gives CDR1 SGHTA, CDR2 FQGTGA. Germline trimming cut 2 bases from V and 3 bases from J; bases unmatched to any gene: 3. The CDR3 region is CASSLLTGDTEAFF. As DNA, the CDR3 is TGTGCCAGCAGCTTACTTACAGGGGACACTGAAGCTTTCTTT.

This clone was detected once. This rearrangement joins TRBV6-1 to TRBJ1-1; 8 bases agree with TRBD1. The CDR3 consists of 18 residues. V shed 0 bases and J 1 base; nucleotides not matched to a gene: 10. Germline values: CDR1 MNHNS, CDR2 SASEGT. The CDR3 DNA is TGTGCCAGCAGTGAAGCCCGGACAGGGTTAGGGCGGAACACTGAAGCTTTCTTT. Protein: CASSEARTGLGRNTEAFF.

The chain is built from TRBV28 and TRBJ2-7; no clear D gene. This CDR3 spans 12 amino acids. Germline values: CDR1 MDHEN, CDR2 SYDVKM. Trimming pared 2 bases from V and 2 bases from J, leaving 4 bases between. The CDR3 sequence is CASSLRAYEQYF. The CDR3 DNA reads as TGTGCCAGCAGTTTACGGGCCTACGAGCAGTACTTC.

This clone was seen once. V gene TRBV6-5 combines with J gene TRBJ2-7; 7 nucleotides agree with TRBD1. The CDR3 contains 13 residues. The J segment lost 9 bases and the V segment lost 6 bases, leaving 11 bases of the junction unmatched. Germline loops: CDR1 MNHEY, CDR2 SVGAGI. CDR3 in DNA: TGTGCCAGCAGCCAGACAGGGACGTTGGTGCAGTACTTC. Encoded protein: CASSQTGTLVQYF.

The V call is TRBV5-1, the J call TRBJ2-7; the match to TRBD2 covers 9 bases. Trimming at V came to 0 bases and at J to 5 bases, leaving 6 bases not matched to a gene. The germline V gene encodes CDR1 SGHRS and CDR2 YFSETQ. The CDR3 is made up of 15 amino acids. This CDR3 is CASSLAGGGANEQYF. The CDR3 nucleotides are TGCGCCAGCAGCTTGGCTGGCGGGGGGGCGAACGAGCAGTACTTC. The full variable domain, rest sourced from reference TRBV5-1 and TRBJ2-7, is KAGVTQTPRYLIKTRGQQVTLSCSPISGHRSVSWYQQTPGQGLQFLFEYFSETQRNKGNFPGRFSGRQFSNSRSEMNVSTLELGDSALYLCASSLAGGGANEQYFGPGTRLTVT.

The chain recombines TRBV6-6 with TRBJ2-7; D gene uncertain. CDR1 and CDR2 (germline): MNHNY, SVGAGI (reference sequence). This CDR3 region has 15 residues. Deletions cut 0 bases from V and 0 bases from J, with 9 bases between. The CDR3 sequence: CASSYSTRSSYEQYF. DNA for the CDR3: TGTGCCAGCAGTTACTCGACGAGGAGCTCCTACGAGCAGTACTTC.

This clone was detected only once. This chain connects TRBV15 to TRBJ1-2, with D unresolved. The V end lost 0 bases, the J end lost 8 bases, and 13 bases lay between the germline ends. The germline V gene encodes CDR1 LNHNV and CDR2 YYDKDF (reference sequence). This CDR3 comprises 14 residues. The CDR3 loop is CATSRDRATMGYTF. CDR3 bases: TGTGCCACCAGCAGAGATCGCGCTACTATGGGCTACACCTTC. Based on the CDR3 plus reference TRBV15 and TRBJ1-2, the full variable domain is DAMVIQNPRYQVTQFGKPVTLSCSQTLNHNVMYWYQQKSSQAPKLLFHYYDKDFNNEADTPDNFQSRRPNTSFCFLDIRSPGLGDTAMYLCATSRDRATMGYTFGSGTRLTVV.

The CDR3 is CASSPNEDTQYF. In nucleotides, the CDR3 is TGTGCCAGCAGCCCGAACGAGGATACGCAGTATTTT. The chain recombines TRBV9 with TRBJ2-3; D unresolved. Germline-derived CDR1 and CDR2 are SGDLS and YYNGEE. This CDR3 region has 12 residues. With 4 bases removed from V and 6 bases from J, the gap between germline ends came to 9 bases.

J is TRBJ1-1 and V is TRBV19; the D gene is possibly TRBD1 (5 bases). This CDR3 is built from 13 residues. CDR1 and CDR2 from the germline V gene are LNHDA and SQIVND (reference sequence). V lost 11 bases, J lost 0 bases, and 13 bases lay in between. The DNA for the CDR3 is TGTGCCGGATCCGGGACTATGAACACTGAAGCTTTCTTT. As protein: CAGSGTMNTEAFF.

The V and J genes are TRBV5-1 and TRBJ1-6, with D uncertain. Trimming removed 1 base at V and 8 bases at J, with 10 bases between. The CDR3 has 14 amino acids. CDR1 SGHRS and CDR2 YFSETQ come from the germline V gene. This CDR3 reads CASSLRQAYSPLHF. The CDR3 bases are TGCGCCAGCAGCTTGAGGCAGGCCTATTCACCCCTCCACTTT.

In this sample, this clone turned up a few times. This chain connects TRBV7-2 to TRBJ2-3; 13 nucleotides agree with TRBD2. Germline CDR1 SGHTA, CDR2 FQGNSA. Germline trimming cut 9 bases from V and 4 bases from J; bases unmatched to any gene: 7. CDR3 length: 15 amino acids. DNA for the CDR3: TGTGCCAGTGGACTAGCGGGAGCAGAGGCAGATACGCAGTATTTT. This translates into CASGLAGAEADTQYF.

This chain joins TRBV30 and TRBJ1-5; 11 bases align to TRBD1. CDR1 GTSNPN and CDR2 SVGIG come from the germline V gene (reference sequence). V gave up 3 bases and J gave up 3 bases; unmatched junction bases: 7. CDR3 length: 16 amino acids. The CDR3 region has the DNA TGTGCCTGGAGCTTGGTGGGACAGGGGGACAATCAGCCCCAGCATTTT. Translation gives CAWSLVGQGDNQPQHF.

This chain links TRBV6-5 with TRBJ1-6, with 7 bases matching TRBD1. CDR1 MNHEY and CDR2 SVGAGI come from the germline V gene. J lost 10 bases, V lost 8 bases, and 11 bases had no gene match. The CDR3 loop spans 14 amino acids. The CDR3 region has the DNA TGTGCCAGCGCTCAGGGGGGAACTGGGTCACCCCTCCACTTT. Encoded protein: CASAQGGTGSPLHF.

In DNA, the CDR3 is TGCGCCAGCAGCCAAGCTATCACAGCCGACTACGAGCAGTACTTC. It codes for CASSQAITADYEQYF. The rearrangement uses TRBV4-3 and TRBJ2-7; no definite D call. Trimming removed 1 base at V and 3 bases at J, with 13 bases between. The CDR3 runs 15 residues. Germline CDR1 LGHNA, CDR2 YSLEER.

J is TRBJ2-1 and V is TRBV29-1; 10 nucleotides align to TRBD1. The V gene end was trimmed by 0 bases and the J gene end by 16 bases; junction bases not matched to a gene: 15. Germline CDR1 SQVTM, CDR2 ANQGSEA. The CDR3 sequence is 15 residues long. The chain's CDR3 is CSVEDSGTGVLEGFF. CDR3 nucleotides: TGCAGCGTTGAAGATTCCGGGACAGGGGTCCTTGAGGGTTTCTTC.

This clone was seen a few times. V gene TRBV10-3 combines with J gene TRBJ1-1, with 9 positions matching TRBD1. Germline V CDR1 and CDR2: ENHRY, SYGVKD. J lost 1 base, V lost 6 bases, and 3 bases had no gene match. The CDR3 has 14 residues. Here the CDR3 reads CAIRGTGRNTEAFF. DNA of the CDR3: TGTGCCATCAGGGGGACAGGGCGGAACACTGAAGCTTTCTTT.